The 15 T cell receptor beta chains below all came from one sample that was sequenced in a study of blood T cell repertoires in COVID-19. The repertoire was sequenced with immunoSEQ multiplex PCR; TCRdb's copy has only in-frame clones and lacks some. The sample shows roughly 18,000 clones, 80% to 90% of them seen only once. Input material: peripheral blood. These receptor sequences come from a woman aged 55-70 years with active COVID-19.

This sequence joins TRBV29-1 and TRBJ2-3, with D tentatively TRBD2 (5 bases). CDR1 SQVTM and CDR2 ANQGSEA come from the germline V gene. V shed 8 bases and J shed 6 bases, with 12 bases lying between them. CDR3 length: 11 residues. The CDR3 region is CSLLTGDTQYF. The CDR3 region has the DNA TGCAGCTTACTAACGGGGGATACGCAGTATTTT.

This chain links TRBV6-1 with TRBJ1-2, with D perhaps matching TRBD1 (6 bases). In germline, CDR1 is MNHNS, CDR2 SASEGT. This CDR3 is 13 amino acids long. The V end lost 1 base, the J end lost 4 bases, and 7 bases lay between the germline ends. The CDR3 DNA sequence: TGTGCCAGCAGTGAAGGACAGGTCTATGGCTACACCTTC. This translates into CASSEGQVYGYTF.

V gene TRBV7-8 combines with J gene TRBJ1-1, with 8 positions matching TRBD1. CDR1 SGHVS and CDR2 FQNEAQ come from the germline V gene. The CDR3 extends over 15 amino acids. V trimming: 2 bases; J trimming: 1 base; junction bases outside the gene matches: 3. In DNA form, the CDR3 reads TGTGCCAGCAGCTTAAGACAGGGGTGGAACACTGAAGCTTTCTTT. Its translation is CASSLRQGWNTEAFF.

This clone occurred once. The chain is built from TRBV5-1 and TRBJ1-5; D not resolved. Germline CDR1 SGHRS, CDR2 YFSETQ. The CDR3 runs to 14 residues. The V end lost 0 bases, the J end lost 4 bases, and 8 bases lay between the germline ends. CDR3 sequence: CASSLDSGNQPQHF. CDR3 DNA: TGCGCCAGCAGCTTGGACAGTGGGAATCAGCCCCAGCATTTT.

The CDR3 bases are TGTGCCAGCAGCGCTGACAGCTCTGGAAACACCATATATTTT. It encodes CASSADSSGNTIYF. This sequence joins TRBV6-5 and TRBJ1-3, with D tentatively TRBD1 (5 bases). This CDR3 is 14 amino acids long. With 6 bases removed from V and 0 bases from J, the gap between germline ends came to 9 bases. In germline, CDR1 is MNHEY, CDR2 SVGAGI.

This chain joins TRBV2 and TRBJ2-5; 10 positions match TRBD2. V gave up 5 bases and J gave up 3 bases; unmatched junction bases: 9. The CDR3 loop spans 16 amino acids. Germline V lookup: CDR1 SNHLY, CDR2 FYNNEI. The chain's CDR3 is CASSFSSGGPKETQYF. As DNA, the CDR3 is TGTGCCAGCAGTTTCTCTAGCGGGGGTCCTAAAGAGACCCAGTACTTC.

This chain connects TRBV7-9 to TRBJ1-1; no reliable D call. This CDR3 contains 13 residues. The V and J ends lost 2 bases and 4 bases respectively, with 8 bases between them. The germline V gene has CDR1 SEHNR and CDR2 FQNEAQ (reference sequence). The CDR3 DNA sequence: TGTGCCAGCAGCTTATTTGGCGGCACTGAAGCTTTCTTT. This encodes CASSLFGGTEAFF.

In DNA, the CDR3 is TGTGCTAGTGGTTTGGCGGGGACAGGGTTTTATGAAAAACTGTTTTTT. Translating gives CASGLAGTGFYEKLFF. The chain recombines TRBV12-5 with TRBJ1-4; 9 nucleotides align to TRBD1. V shed 1 base, J shed 6 bases, and the junction held 6 bases outside the gene matches. The CDR3 sequence is 16 residues long. Germline CDR1 is LGHNT and CDR2 is FRNRAP.

The chain recombines TRBV7-9 with TRBJ2-1; 7 bases line up with TRBD2. Germline V lookup: CDR1 SEHNR, CDR2 FQNEAQ (reference sequence). The CDR3 spans 15 residues. Trimming took 2 bases from V and 8 from J; bases not matched to a gene: 9. CDR3 bases: TGTGCCAGCAGCTTATATCAGCAGGGAGGGGATGAGCAGTTCTTC. Its translation is CASSLYQQGGDEQFF. Filled out from reference TRBV7-9 and TRBJ2-1, the complete variable domain reads DTGVSQNPRHKITKRGQNVTFRCDPISEHNRLYWYRQTLGQGPEFLTYFQNEAQLEKSRLLSDRFSAERPKGSFSTLEIQRTEQGDSAMYLCASSLYQQGGDEQFFGPGTRLTVL.

This clone is a singleton in its sample. This chain connects TRBV2 to TRBJ1-6, with D tentatively TRBD1 (6 bases). The CDR3 is 17 residues long. V was trimmed by 2 bases and J by 0 bases, leaving 11 bases between them. The V gene's germline CDR1 is SNHLY and CDR2 FYNNEI. Here the CDR3 reads CASSEKGGSSYNSPLHF. Written as DNA, the CDR3 is TGTGCCAGCAGTGAAAAGGGGGGGAGCTCCTATAATTCACCCCTCCACTTT.

The J gene is TRBJ1-2, the V gene TRBV5-5; 7 bases line up with TRBD1. The V gene's germline CDR1 is SGHKS and CDR2 YYEKEE (reference sequence). This CDR3 has 15 residues. V was pared by 3 bases and J by 4 bases, with 9 bases of the junction left unmatched. DNA of the CDR3: TGTGCCAGCAGCTCACAGGGGAACGAGGGCTATGGCTACACCTTC. This translates into CASSSQGNEGYGYTF.

This clone has a single count. The genes are TRBV9 and TRBJ2-7, with D possibly matching TRBD2 (5 bases). The CDR3 covers 15 residues. Trimming pared 0 bases from V and 6 bases from J, leaving 16 bases between. Germline CDR1 and CDR2: SGDLS and YYNGEE. The CDR3: CASSVAASSISEQYF. CDR3 sequence (DNA): TGTGCCAGCAGCGTAGCGGCTAGCTCGATCTCCGAGCAGTACTTC.

The rearrangement links TRBV9 to TRBJ1-2; the D is unclear. The V end lost 0 bases, the J end lost 4 bases, and 19 bases lay between the germline ends. The CDR3 extends over 17 amino acids. The germline V gene has CDR1 SGDLS and CDR2 YYNGEE. CDR3 DNA sequence: TGTGCCAGCAGCGTAGGTCCGACGCAGGTGTCTGCCTATGGCTACACCTTC. Protein sequence: CASSVGPTQVSAYGYTF.

The chain links TRBV15 to TRBJ1-1; unclear D gene. Germline V gene data show CDR1 as LNHNV and CDR2 as YYDKDF (reference sequence). This CDR3 has 14 amino acids. V shed 0 bases and J shed 5 bases, with 10 bases lying between them. The CDR3 DNA reads TGTGCCACCAGCAGAGATCTGGCGGGGACTGAAGCTTTCTTT. It specifies CATSRDLAGTEAFF.

The chain joins TRBV9 to TRBJ1-3; no clear D. Germline lookup yields CDR1 SGDLS and CDR2 YYNGEE. The CDR3 extends over 15 amino acids. The V end lost 1 base, the J end lost 4 bases, and 12 bases lay between the germline ends. The CDR3 nucleotides read TGTGCCAGCAGCGTATCGGTGGAGATGGGAAACACCATATATTTT. It encodes CASSVSVEMGNTIYF.